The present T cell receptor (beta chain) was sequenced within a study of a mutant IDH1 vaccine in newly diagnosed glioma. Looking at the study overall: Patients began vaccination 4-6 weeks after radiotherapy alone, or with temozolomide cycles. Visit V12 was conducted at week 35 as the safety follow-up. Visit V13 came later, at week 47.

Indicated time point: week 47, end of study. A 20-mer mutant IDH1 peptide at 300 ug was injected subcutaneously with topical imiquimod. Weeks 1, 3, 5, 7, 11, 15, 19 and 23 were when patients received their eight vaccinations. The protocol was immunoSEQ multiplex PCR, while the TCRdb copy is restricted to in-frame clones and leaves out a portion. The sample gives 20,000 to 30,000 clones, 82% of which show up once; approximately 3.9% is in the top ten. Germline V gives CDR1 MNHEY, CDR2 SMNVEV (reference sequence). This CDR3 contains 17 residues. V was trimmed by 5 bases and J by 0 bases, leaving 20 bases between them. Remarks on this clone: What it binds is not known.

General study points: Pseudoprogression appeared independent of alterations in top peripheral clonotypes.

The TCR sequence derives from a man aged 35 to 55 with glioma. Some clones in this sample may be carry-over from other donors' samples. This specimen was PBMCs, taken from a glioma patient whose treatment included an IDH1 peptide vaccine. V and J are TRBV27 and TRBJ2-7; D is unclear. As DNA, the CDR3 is TGTGCCAGCAGTCTCAACTACCCAGGCCCGAGCTCCTACGAGCAGTACTTC. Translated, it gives CASSLNYPGPSSYEQYF.